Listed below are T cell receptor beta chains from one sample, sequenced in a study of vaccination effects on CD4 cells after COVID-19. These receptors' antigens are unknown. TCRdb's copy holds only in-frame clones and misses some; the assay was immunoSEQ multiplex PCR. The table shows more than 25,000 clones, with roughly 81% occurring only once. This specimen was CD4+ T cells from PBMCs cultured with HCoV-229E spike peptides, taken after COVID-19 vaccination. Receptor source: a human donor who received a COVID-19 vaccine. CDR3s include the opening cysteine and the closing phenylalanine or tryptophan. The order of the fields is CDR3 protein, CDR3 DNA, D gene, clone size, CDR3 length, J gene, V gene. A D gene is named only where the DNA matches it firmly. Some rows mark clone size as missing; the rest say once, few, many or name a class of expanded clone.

CASSELAETGELFF TGTGCCAGCAGTGAACTAGCGGAGACCGGGGAGCTGTTTTTT TRBD2 few 14 TRBJ2-2 TRBV6-1
CASSLLTTGNTEAFF TGCGCCAGCAGCCTCCTCACTACAGGGAACACTGAAGCTTTCTTT . . 15 TRBJ1-1 TRBV4-1
CASSQTGVSGNTIYF TGTGCCAGCAGCCAGACCGGAGTCTCTGGAAACACCATATATTTT . . 15 TRBJ1-3 TRBV3-1/TRBV3-2
CASSRGGLQTQYF TGTGCCAGCAGCCGGGGGGGCCTGCAGACCCAGTACTTC . . 13 TRBJ2-5 TRBV3-1/TRBV3-2
CATKGQGVTEAFF TGTGCCACCAAGGGGCAGGGAGTCACTGAAGCTTTCTTT . . 13 TRBJ1-1 TRBV18
CASSISKKYF TGTGCCAGCTCAATAAGCAAAAAGTACTTC . . 10 TRBJ2-5 TRBV2
CASSPGGYEQYF TGTGCCAGCAGTCCGGGGGGCTACGAGCAGTACTTC TRBD2 . 12 TRBJ2-7 TRBV25-1
CASSHRLAGAAEETQYF TGTGCCAGCAGCCACAGACTAGCGGGAGCTGCCGAAGAGACCCAGTACTTC TRBD2 . 17 TRBJ2-5 TRBV14
CASSESPWGTQYF TGTGCCAGCAGTGAATCTCCGTGGGGTACGCAGTATTTT . . 13 TRBJ2-3 TRBV2
CASSYRRAGANGYTF TGTGCCAGCAGTTACCGCCGGGCGGGGGCCAATGGCTACACCTTC . . 15 TRBJ1-2 TRBV6-5
CASSLDPGQTYEQYF TGTGCCAGCAGCTTGGACCCTGGACAAACCTACGAGCAGTACTTC . . 15 TRBJ2-7 TRBV11-2
CASSLDRGYEQFF TGCGCCAGCAGCTTGGACAGGGGGTACGAGCAGTTCTTC TRBD1 . 13 TRBJ2-1 TRBV5-1
CASSYSPSRYNEQFF TGTGCCAGCAGTTACTCCCCTAGCCGGTACAATGAGCAGTTCTTC . . 15 TRBJ2-1 TRBV6-5
CASSLAVSGGYNEQFF TGTGCCAGCAGCTTAGCTGTGTCTGGGGGTTACAATGAGCAGTTCTTC . . 16 TRBJ2-1 TRBV7-2
CASTRGAWNTEAFF TGTGCCAGCACCCGAGGGGCCTGGAACACTGAAGCTTTCTTT . . 14 TRBJ1-1 TRBV7-9
CASSPTTGGDEAFF TGTGCCAGCTCACCCACGACAGGGGGAGATGAAGCTTTCTTT TRBD1 . 14 TRBJ1-1 TRBV18
CATQANYGYTF TGTGCCACCCAAGCTAACTATGGCTACACCTTC . . 11 TRBJ1-2 TRBV10-3